One and the same sample provided the 14 T cell receptor beta chains below, sequenced in a study of tumour-infiltrating T cells in Burkitt lymphoma. Measured with immunoSEQ multiplex PCR; TCRdb has only the in-frame clones, and not every one. The profile shows approximately 46,000 clones, around 32% of them singletons. Sequencing was performed on tumor tissue. These receptors all come from a human donor with Burkitt lymphoma.

The chain is built from TRBV19 and TRBJ1-1; possibly TRBD1 for D (6 bases). Germline V gene data show CDR1 as LNHDA and CDR2 as SQIVND (reference sequence). With 4 bases removed from V and 3 bases from J, the gap between germline ends came to 12 bases. The CDR3 is 14 residues long. The CDR3 DNA sequence: TGTGCCAGTAGTAGCAAGGGGGGGTACACTGAAGCTTTCTTT. Encoded protein: CASSSKGGYTEAFF. Looking up the rest from reference TRBV19 and TRBJ1-1 gives the full variable domain: DGGITQSPKYLFRKEGQNVTLSCEQNLNHDAMYWYRQDPGQGLRLIYYSQIVNDFQKGDIAEGYSVSREKKESFPLTVTSAQKNPTAFYLCASSSKGGYTEAFFGQGTRLTVV.

In this sample, this clone turned up a few times. The V gene is TRBV5-1, the J gene TRBJ1-3; D possibly corresponds to TRBD1 (5 bases). V was pared by 4 bases and J by 1 base, with 9 bases between. The germline V gene has CDR1 SGHRS and CDR2 YFSETQ. The CDR3 contains 14 residues. The CDR3 here is CASSAGESGNTIYF. CDR3 DNA: TGCGCCAGCAGCGCGGGGGAATCTGGAAACACCATATATTTT.

This clone was recorded a few times. The chain is built from TRBV7-2 and TRBJ2-7; D unclear. Germline V lookup: CDR1 SGHTA, CDR2 FQGNSA. The length of the CDR3 is 14 residues. V was cut by 3 bases and J by 0 bases, with 9 bases left in between. As DNA, the CDR3 is TGTGCCAGCAGCTTCAGTATTAGCTCCTACGAGCAGTACTTC. It codes for CASSFSISSYEQYF.

This clone was seen a handful of times. The chain recombines TRBV7-2 with TRBJ2-7, with 9 bases lining up with TRBD2. The CDR3 length is 13 residues. Germline V gene data show CDR1 as SGHTA and CDR2 as FQGNSA. Trimming took 4 bases from V and 7 from J; bases not matched to a gene: 5. The CDR3 sequence is CASSSAGGGEQYF. The CDR3 nucleotides are TGTGCCAGCAGCTCCGCGGGGGGGGGTGAGCAGTACTTC.

In its sample, this clone was seen a few times. The rearrangement links TRBV19 to TRBJ2-5; no reliable D call. CDR1 is LNHDA and CDR2 is SQIVND in the germline V gene (reference sequence). Trimming took off 5 bases at V and 7 bases at J, with 14 bases between the two ends. This CDR3 region has 13 residues. CDR3: CASSADQVATQYF. CDR3 bases: TGTGCCAGTAGTGCAGATCAGGTGGCGACCCAGTACTTC.

The rearrangement joins TRBV4-2 to TRBJ2-2; weak D call: TRBD2 (6 bases). Trimming stripped 0 bases from V and 1 base from J, with 6 bases between. CDR1 is LGHNA and CDR2 is YNFKEQ in the germline V gene. There are 15 residues in the CDR3. Here the CDR3 reads CASSQEAGNTGELFF. The CDR3 DNA reads as TGTGCCAGCAGCCAAGAAGCGGGGAACACCGGGGAGCTGTTTTTT.

The chain couples TRBV10-3 to TRBJ1-2, with a possible D match to TRBD1 (5 bases). Trimming removed 5 bases from V and 2 bases from J, with 9 bases in between. Germline lookup yields CDR1 ENHRY and CDR2 SYGVKD. CDR3 length: 13 residues. The CDR3 protein is CAISTDRNYGYTF. The CDR3 DNA reads TGTGCCATCAGTACAGACAGAAACTATGGCTACACCTTC.

The genes are TRBV28 and TRBJ1-1, with D possibly matching TRBD1 (5 bases). Germline assignment: CDR1 MDHEN and CDR2 SYDVKM. Trimming pared 10 bases from V and 6 bases from J, leaving 9 bases between. This CDR3 is 10 amino acids long. The CDR3 loop reads CATQGPEAFF. CDR3 nucleotide sequence: TGTGCCACTCAGGGCCCTGAAGCTTTCTTT.

The chain couples TRBV4-3 to TRBJ2-2, with D perhaps matching TRBD1 (5 bases). V was cut by 0 bases and J by 7 bases, with 15 bases left in between. Germline V gives CDR1 LGHNA, CDR2 YSLEER. CDR3 length equals 16 residues. CDR3 DNA: TGCGCCAGCAGCCAAGAAGTTCGCAGGGAAATCGGGGAGCTGTTTTTT. It yields the protein CASSQEVRREIGELFF.

The V gene is TRBV27, the J gene TRBJ2-1; 13 nucleotides match TRBD2. Germline CDR1 and CDR2: MNHEY and SMNVEV (reference sequence). Germline trimming cut 7 bases from V and 8 bases from J; bases unmatched to any gene: 8. CDR3 length equals 15 residues. As DNA, the CDR3 is TGTGCCAGCATCCCACTAGCGGGGGGGCCATATGAGCAGTTCTTC. Translating gives CASIPLAGGPYEQFF.

This chain uses TRBV18 with TRBJ1-5; tentative D call: TRBD1 (5 bases). V lost 3 bases to trimming and J lost 0 bases, with 18 bases between them. The CDR3 is 18 residues long. CDR1 is KGHSH and CDR2 is LQKENI in the germline V gene. CDR3: CASSPDALTGYSNQPQHF. In nucleotides, the CDR3 is TGTGCCAGCTCACCCGACGCACTCACAGGCTATAGCAATCAGCCCCAGCATTTT. Full variable domain (missing parts from reference TRBV18 and TRBJ1-5): NAGVMQNPRHLVRRRGQEARLRCSPMKGHSHVYWYRQLPEEGLKFMVYLQKENIIDESGMPKERFSAEFPKEGPSILRIQQVVRGDSAAYFCASSPDALTGYSNQPQHFGDGTRLSIL.

This chain uses TRBV5-4 with TRBJ1-2; possibly TRBD1 for D (6 bases). CDR3 length: 16 residues. Deletions cut 0 bases from V and 4 bases from J, with 16 bases between. Germline assignment: CDR1 SGHNT and CDR2 YYREEE (reference sequence). CDR3 sequence: CASSLGSGAQGYGYTF. The CDR3 DNA follows: TGTGCCAGCAGCTTGGGCTCAGGGGCGCAAGGCTATGGCTACACCTTC.

There are a few counts of this clone. CDR3 nucleotides: TGTGCCAGCTCACCACCGTCCAAACCGGGGGAGCTGTTTTTT. Residues: CASSPPSKPGELFF. This chain links TRBV18 with TRBJ2-2; the D is unclear. V was pared by 0 bases and J by 8 bases, with 10 bases between. Germline V gives CDR1 KGHSH, CDR2 LQKENI. CDR3 length equals 14 residues.

Note on this clone: Other DNA variants within this sample encode the same CDR3. The V call is TRBV7-8, the J call TRBJ1-5; TRBD1 is a possible D gene (6 bases). V was clipped by 1 base and J by 1 base, with 11 bases between them. The CDR3 runs to 16 residues. Germline values: CDR1 SGHVS, CDR2 FQNEAQ. CDR3 nucleotides: TGTGCCAGCAGCTTAGAAGGACAGTCAAGCAATCAGCCCCAGCATTTT. Protein sequence: CASSLEGQSSNQPQHF.